This T cell receptor (beta chain) was recovered during a study of cytotoxic CD8 clonotypes in ibrutinib-treated CLL. As for the study in general: IGHV unmutated 17 to 18; relapsed/refractory 11; treatment-naive roughly 15.

The V end was cut by 2 bases, the J end by 5 bases, with 15 bases between. CDR3 size: 15 residues. CDR1 and CDR2 from the germline V gene are SGHRS and YFSETQ. About this clone itself: Its antigen is not known.

Broader study findings: Clonotypes that were public were uncommon, and they contracted or stayed stable on treatment.

Libraries were prepared by immunoSEQ multiplex PCR; TCRdb keeps only in-frame clonotypes and omits some of them. The profile shows some 23,000 clones, roughly 69% of them singletons. V is TRBV5-1 and J is TRBJ2-3; unclear D gene. The TCR originated in a human donor with chronic lymphocytic leukemia. The sample in question was PBMCs, obtained at disease progression, from a patient treated with ibrutinib. The CDR3 DNA reads as TGCGCCAGCAGCTTCAATAATCCAGGCAAAGATACGCAGTATTTT. It encodes CASSFNNPGKDTQYF.